Presented here are 14 T cell receptor beta chains from one specimen sequenced in a study. TCRdb re-called the 5' RACE reads through MiXCR, storing one row per CDR3 protein. The sample contains some 62,000 distinct CDR3 sequences, more than 25% of which appear only once. The source material was tumor-infiltrating naive CD4+ T cells sorted from the breast tumor. Subset of the sample: naive CD4+ T cells, CD4+CD45RA+CD25-. The receptors originated from a female donor with breast cancer.

This clonotype was seen a few times. The V call is TRBV5-1, the J call TRBJ1-1; perhaps TRBD1 as D (5 bases). CDR3 length: 14 amino acids. CDR1 SGHRS and CDR2 YFSETQ come from the germline V gene. Trimming took off 4 bases at V and 1 base at J, with 11 bases between the two ends. The CDR3 DNA is TGCGCCAGCAGCGGGGACGGACGGAACACTGAAGCTTTCTTT. Its protein product is CASSGDGRNTEAFF.

Worth noting for this clonotype: Given a much more abundant clone one base away, this may be a read error. The chain has TRBV7-9 and TRBJ1-2; D may be TRBD1 (6 bases). Germline-derived CDR1 and CDR2 are SEHNR and FQNEAQ (reference sequence). There are 13 residues in the CDR3. For the CDR3, the DNA is TGTGCCGGCAGCTTAGTACAGGGTTATGGCTACACCTTC. This translates into CAGSLVQGYGYTF. Supplemented by reference TRBV7-9 and TRBJ1-2, the full variable domain reads DTGVSQNPRHKITKRGQNVTFRCDPISEHNRLYWYRQTLGQGPEFLTYFQNEAQLEKSRLLSDRFSAERPKGSFSTLEIQRTEQGDSAMYLCAGSLVQGYGYTFGSGTRLTVV.

This clonotype was picked up a small number of times. The chain employs TRBV7-8 and TRBJ2-1, with D unresolved. Germline V gene lookup returns CDR1 SGHVS and CDR2 FQNEAQ. The CDR3 has 14 residues. Trimming took 0 bases from V and 7 from J, leaving 10 bases between them. The CDR3 DNA is TGTGCCAGCAGCTTAGCCATGGGATCAAATGAGCAGTTCTTC. It is translated as CASSLAMGSNEQFF.

By proportion, this clonotype is medium-sized. The CDR3 is CATSRDTQVQGYTF. The CDR3 region has the DNA TGTGCCACCAGCAGAGATACCCAGGTTCAGGGCTACACCTTC. This chain uses TRBV15 with TRBJ1-2; unclear D gene. The CDR3 has 14 amino acids. V was shortened by 0 bases and J by 8 bases, with 13 bases between the two germline ends. Germline loops: CDR1 LNHNV, CDR2 YYDKDF (reference sequence). The whole variable domain, remainder taken from reference TRBV15 and TRBJ1-2, is DAMVIQNPRYQVTQFGKPVTLSCSQTLNHNVMYWYQQKSSQAPKLLFHYYDKDFNNEADTPDNFQSRRPNTSFCFLDIRSPGLGDTAMYLCATSRDTQVQGYTFGSGTRLTVV.

J is TRBJ2-6 and V is TRBV7-6; 14 positions match TRBD2. The V and J ends lost 6 bases and 1 base, in that order; junction bases with no gene match: 8. The CDR3 runs 19 residues. In germline, CDR1 is SGHVS, CDR2 FNYEAQ. The CDR3 nucleotides are TGTGCCAGCAGTTCCGCCAGACTAGCGGGAGGGTCTGGGGCCAACGTCCTGACTTTC. It yields the protein CASSSARLAGGSGANVLTF.

The CDR3 DNA is TGTGCCAGCGAGGCACGAGAGACCCAGTACTTC. It encodes CASEARETQYF. The chain is built from TRBV7-9 and TRBJ2-5; D unclear. Germline V gene lookup returns CDR1 SEHNR and CDR2 FQNEAQ (reference sequence). V lost 8 bases and J 4 bases, leaving 8 bases between the germline ends. This CDR3 contains 11 residues.

The chain uses TRBV11-2 and TRBJ2-7, with unresolved D. Germline CDR1 reads SGHAT; CDR2 reads FQNNGV. Trimming stripped 1 base from V and 7 bases from J, with 8 bases between. The length of the CDR3 is 12 residues. CDR3 loop: CASSLAGREQYF. CDR3 nucleotide sequence: TGTGCCAGCAGCTTAGCCGGAAGGGAGCAGTACTTC.

This clonotype has ten or more counts. CDR3 sequence (DNA): TGTGCCAGCAGTTTAGGGACAGGGGTGTCTGAAGCTTTCTTT. It codes for CASSLGTGVSEAFF. The gene calls are TRBV12-3 or TRBV12-4 and TRBJ1-1, with TRBD1 matching 9 bases. The J segment lost 6 bases and the V segment lost 1 base, leaving 3 bases of the junction unmatched. This CDR3 comprises 14 residues.

The chain is built from TRBV5-5 and TRBJ2-1, with 11 bases identical to TRBD2. The J segment lost 7 bases and the V segment lost 4 bases, leaving 7 bases of the junction unmatched. Germline V gene sequence: CDR1 SGHKS, CDR2 YYEKEE (reference sequence). The CDR3 contains 15 residues. The CDR3 nucleotides are TGTGCCAGCAGCCTTAGCGGGGGGGCCCGTAATGAGCAGTTCTTC. This translates into CASSLSGGARNEQFF.

This clonotype was seen at least ten times. The V call is TRBV7-2, the J call TRBJ2-1, with D hard to call. Germline values: CDR1 SGHTA, CDR2 FQGNSA. The length of the CDR3 is 13 residues. V shed 5 bases and J shed 0 bases, with 5 bases lying between them. DNA of the CDR3: TGTGCCAGCAGCCCACTCTCCTACAATGAGCAGTTCTTC. It translates to CASSPLSYNEQFF.

This chain links TRBV5-1 with TRBJ1-1; D not resolved. CDR1 and CDR2 (germline): SGHRS, YFSETQ. Trimming left V 2 bases short and J 11 bases short, with 13 bases between. This CDR3 spans 12 amino acids. In DNA, the CDR3 is TGCGCCAGCAGCTTTGACACCCCTCCCGCTTTCTTT. This encodes CASSFDTPPAFF.

This clonotype has only a few counts. The chain recombines TRBV6-6 with TRBJ2-5; no reliable D call. The germline V gene has CDR1 MNHNY and CDR2 SVGAGI (reference sequence). V was cut by 3 bases and J by 3 bases, with 5 bases left in between. The CDR3 spans 12 residues. The CDR3 reads CASSYLKETQYF. The CDR3 DNA follows: TGTGCCAGCAGTTATCTCAAAGAGACCCAGTACTTC.

Comment on this clonotype: A clone one base away is much larger, so this may be a read error. The chain uses TRBV6-1 and TRBJ1-2; TRBD1 is a possible D gene (6 bases). Germline V gene data show CDR1 as MNHNS and CDR2 as SASEGT. The CDR3 length is 12 residues. As DNA, the CDR3 is TGTGCCAGCAGAGCCAGGGGCTATAGCTACACCTTC. It specifies CASRARGYSYTF.

In this sample, this clonotype turned up many times. The chain couples TRBV7-9 to TRBJ2-6; no definite D call. This CDR3 has 16 amino acids. Germline CDR1 reads SEHNR; CDR2 reads FQNEAQ (reference sequence). Trimming removed 5 bases at V and 3 bases at J, with 14 bases between. The CDR3 sequence is CASSPPGVGGANVLTF. The CDR3 DNA sequence: TGTGCCAGCAGCCCCCCAGGAGTCGGTGGGGCCAACGTCCTGACTTTC.